This T cell receptor (beta chain) was sequenced during a study of OX40 agonist ivuxolimab in advanced cancers. Background on the study: Head and neck, renal cell, melanoma or hepatocellular carcinoma were the cancers that dose-escalation patients had. Partial responses were observed in three patients, of whom one had hepatocellular carcinoma and two had cutaneous melanoma.

The protocol was immunoSEQ multiplex PCR, while the TCRdb copy is restricted to in-frame clones and leaves out a portion. The data contain over 70,000 clones, 70% to 90% of them singletons. To note about this clone: Its antigen is unknown.

Trimming removed 6 bases from V and 2 bases from J; junction bases left unmatched: 7. The germline CDR1 and CDR2 sequences are MDHEN and SYDVKM. CDR3 length equals 16 residues. Study-wide results and caveats: Clonal expansion from baseline to week 6 occurred in both CD4+ and CD8+ T cells.

The source of this sequence is an adult with an advanced solid tumor such as melanoma, head and neck, liver or kidney cancer. The material was CD4+ or CD8+ T cells sorted from blood, obtained in a trial of the OX40 agonist ivuxolimab. The V and J genes are TRBV28 and TRBJ1-5, with 10 nucleotides matching TRBD1. This chain's CDR3 is CASSPRDRGRNQPQHF. Written as DNA, the CDR3 is TGTGCCAGCAGCCCCCGGGACAGGGGTCGCAATCAGCCCCAGCATTTT. Complete variable domain (other parts from reference TRBV28 and TRBJ1-5): DVKVTQSSRYLVKRTGEKVFLECVQDMDHENMFWYRQDPGLGLRLIYFSYDVKMKEKGDIPEGYSVSREKKERFSLILESASTNQTSMYLCASSPRDRGRNQPQHFGDGTRLSIL.